A selection of T cell receptor beta chains follows, all from one sample in a study of blood T cells in healthy people across ages. MiXCR was run by TCRdb on the 5' RACE reads, yielding one entry per CDR3 protein. The table shows around 1,900,000 distinct CDR3 sequences, with about 39% occurring only once. The sequenced material came from blood. The receptors come from a human donor in good health. CDR3s include the opening cysteine and the closing phenylalanine or tryptophan. The order of the fields is V gene, J gene, D gene, clone size, CDR3 length, CDR3 DNA, CDR3 protein. A D gene is named only where the DNA matches it firmly. Size is omitted from some rows. Given values are once, few, many or a class for expanded clones.

v_gene: TRBV2; j_gene: TRBJ1-5; d_gene: .; abundance: .; len: 12; CDR3nt: TGTGCCAGGGGAGTGAGTGGGGGGCCCCAGCATTTT; CDR3aa: CARGVSGGPQHF
v_gene: TRBV12-3/TRBV12-4; j_gene: TRBJ1-1; d_gene: .; abundance: .; len: 14; CDR3nt: TGTGCCAGCAGTCCGCCCTCTGGGGTGATGGAAGCTTTCTTT; CDR3aa: CASSPPSGVMEAFF
v_gene: TRBV7-8; j_gene: TRBJ1-5; d_gene: .; abundance: .; len: 15; CDR3nt: TGTGCCAGCAGCTACCAAACAGGGTCTAATCAGCCCCAGCATTTT; CDR3aa: CASSYQTGSNQPQHF
v_gene: TRBV5-6; j_gene: TRBJ2-3; d_gene: .; abundance: few; len: 15; CDR3nt: TGTGCCAGCAGCCGGCAGGGGACTTCAGGAGATACGCAGTATTTT; CDR3aa: CASSRQGTSGDTQYF
v_gene: TRBV6-5; j_gene: TRBJ1-2; d_gene: TRBD1; abundance: .; len: 14; CDR3nt: TGTGCCAGCAGTTACTCTTCAGGGGGACGTGGCTACACCTTC; CDR3aa: CASSYSSGGRGYTF
v_gene: TRBV29-1; j_gene: TRBJ2-7; d_gene: .; abundance: many; len: 12; CDR3nt: TGCAGCGTTGCCTTACAATCCTACGAGCAGTACTTC; CDR3aa: CSVALQSYEQYF
v_gene: TRBV6-2/TRBV6-3; j_gene: TRBJ1-2; d_gene: TRBD1; abundance: few; len: 14; CDR3nt: TGTGCCAGCAGAGACGGGGACAGGGGGTATGGCTACACCTTC; CDR3aa: CASRDGDRGYGYTF
v_gene: TRBV7-9; j_gene: TRBJ2-2; d_gene: .; abundance: .; len: 15; CDR3nt: TGTGCCAGCAGCCCCGGAGGGGCTGGCACCGGGGAGCTGTTTTTT; CDR3aa: CASSPGGAGTGELFF
v_gene: TRBV5-1; j_gene: TRBJ2-1; d_gene: TRBD2; abundance: .; len: 15; CDR3nt: TGCGCCAGCGGCTTGGTTCCAGCGGGGGCGGATGAGCAGTTCTTC; CDR3aa: CASGLVPAGADEQFF
v_gene: TRBV6-2/TRBV6-3; j_gene: TRBJ2-4; d_gene: .; abundance: .; len: 11; CDR3nt: TGTGCCAGCAGTGGGGTCTCGGAGCAGTACTTC; CDR3aa: CASSGVSEQYF
v_gene: TRBV28; j_gene: TRBJ2-1; d_gene: .; abundance: few; len: 14; CDR3nt: TGTGCCACTCAGAGGGAACCCACGTACAACGAGCAGTTCTTC; CDR3aa: CATQREPTYNEQFF
v_gene: TRBV6-4; j_gene: TRBJ2-2; d_gene: TRBD1; abundance: .; len: 14; CDR3nt: TGTGCCAGCAGTGAACAGGGGGCAGCCGGGGAGCTGTTTTTT; CDR3aa: CASSEQGAAGELFF
v_gene: TRBV18; j_gene: TRBJ1-1; d_gene: .; abundance: .; len: 13; CDR3nt: TGTGCCAGCTCTCCGGGGGAGATAACTGAAGCTTTCTTT; CDR3aa: CASSPGEITEAFF
v_gene: TRBV5-1; j_gene: TRBJ2-1; d_gene: .; abundance: .; len: 14; CDR3nt: TGCGCCAGCAGCGACAGAACACCCTACAATGAGCAGTTCTTC; CDR3aa: CASSDRTPYNEQFF
v_gene: TRBV4-3; j_gene: TRBJ2-2; d_gene: TRBD2; abundance: .; len: 15; CDR3nt: TGCGCCAGCAGCCAAGTATCGGCGGGGGCCGGGGAGCTGTTTTTT; CDR3aa: CASSQVSAGAGELFF
v_gene: TRBV12-3/TRBV12-4; j_gene: TRBJ2-7; d_gene: TRBD2; abundance: few; len: 16; CDR3nt: TGTGCCAGCAGTCCAGGACTAGCGGGATTCTCCTACGAGCAGTACTTC; CDR3aa: CASSPGLAGFSYEQYF
v_gene: TRBV7-2; j_gene: TRBJ2-3; d_gene: .; abundance: .; len: 14; CDR3nt: TGTGCCAGCAGCGTACAAGTTGGGTCCGATACGCAGTATTTT; CDR3aa: CASSVQVGSDTQYF
v_gene: TRBV7-3; j_gene: TRBJ2-2; d_gene: TRBD2; abundance: .; len: 17; CDR3nt: TGTGCCAGCAGCTTGCTAGCGGGGGGGCCAGGGACCGGGGAGCTGTTTTTT; CDR3aa: CASSLLAGGPGTGELFF
v_gene: TRBV20-1; j_gene: TRBJ1-5; d_gene: .; abundance: .; len: 13; CDR3nt: TGCAGTGCTACCGACTCGACTTGGCAGCCCCAGCATTTT; CDR3aa: CSATDSTWQPQHF
v_gene: TRBV10-3; j_gene: TRBJ2-7; d_gene: .; abundance: many; len: 16; CDR3nt: TGTGCCATCAGTACGAAACAGGGATCTGGTTTATGGGAGCAGTACTTC; CDR3aa: CAISTKQGSGLWEQYF
v_gene: TRBV7-2; j_gene: TRBJ2-4; d_gene: .; abundance: .; len: 15; CDR3nt: TGTGCCAGCAGCTTAGCATCGGGGGGCCAAAACATTCAGTACTTC; CDR3aa: CASSLASGGQNIQYF
v_gene: TRBV6-5; j_gene: TRBJ2-7; d_gene: TRBD1; abundance: .; len: 14; CDR3nt: TGTGCCAGCAGAACGGACAGGGATACCTACGAGCAGTACTTC; CDR3aa: CASRTDRDTYEQYF